This record looks at one T cell receptor (beta chain) sequence and its context. The antigen remains unidentified. Germline lookup yields CDR1 LGHNA and CDR2 YSLEER. Losses at the gene ends were 0 bases for V and 5 bases for J; bases not matched to a gene: 9. The CDR3 extends over 17 amino acids. Extracted RNA was reverse transcribed into cDNA, the sequencing template. Only in-frame clones appear in the TCRdb table, and some are missing; sequencing was by immunoSEQ multiplex PCR. Of 80,000 or so clones listed, around 61% were seen once; the top ten hold about a quarter. The sample originates from a study of CD8+ T cells in alopecia areata. Study findings and constraints: Uncertainty about whether baseline CD8+ expansion is linked to response remains, with one nonresponder.

The treatment is: oral pan-JAK inhibitor, 5-10 mg twice daily. This clonotype was obtained from a human donor with alopecia areata. The source was CD8+ T cells sorted from blood, collected at week 24, from a patient treated with tofacitinib. This rearrangement joins TRBV4-3 to TRBJ2-5; 10 bases agree with TRBD2. The CDR3 reads CASSQELAGVREETQYF. CDR3 in DNA: TGCGCCAGCAGCCAAGAGCTAGCGGGGGTAAGAGAGGAGACCCAGTACTTC.